The T cell receptor (beta chain) under discussion was sequenced for a study of monozygotic twins with inflammatory bowel disease. Using the 5' RACE reads, TCRdb records one entry per CDR3 protein without DNA. The listing contains a few hundred thousand distinct CDR3 sequences. Germline CDR1 SGHVS, CDR2 FNYEAQ. This CDR3 is 15 amino acids long. The receptor comes from a human donor with ulcerative colitis or Crohn's disease, or a healthy co-twin of an affected twin (not recorded which). Sequencing was done on a sample of blood. The gene calls are TRBV7-6 and TRBJ2-7. The CDR3 reads CASSLSYRGSDEQYF.